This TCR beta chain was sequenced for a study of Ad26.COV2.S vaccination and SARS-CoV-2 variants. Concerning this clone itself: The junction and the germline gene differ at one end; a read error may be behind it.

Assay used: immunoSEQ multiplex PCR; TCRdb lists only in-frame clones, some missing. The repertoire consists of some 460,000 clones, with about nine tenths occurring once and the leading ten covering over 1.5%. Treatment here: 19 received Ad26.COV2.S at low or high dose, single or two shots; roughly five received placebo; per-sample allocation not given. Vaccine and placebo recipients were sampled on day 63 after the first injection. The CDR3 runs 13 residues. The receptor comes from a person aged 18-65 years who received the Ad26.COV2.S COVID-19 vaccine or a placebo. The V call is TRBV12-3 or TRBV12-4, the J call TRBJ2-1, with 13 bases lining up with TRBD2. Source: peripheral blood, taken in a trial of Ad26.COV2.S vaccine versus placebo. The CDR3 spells CASSPRTSGSMVF. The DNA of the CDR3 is TGTGCCAGCAGTCCAAGGACTAGCGGGAGTATGGTCTTC.